The 24 T cell receptor beta chains in this list originate from one sample, sequenced in a study of blood T cell repertoires in COVID-19 (dated by TCRdb to 2018 to 2020). The method behind the library was the immunoSEQ multiplex PCR assay. TCRdb provides this immuneACCESS table in a form limited to in-frame rearrangements. Some clones are lacking; in checked studies, under half of them reflect an unresolved V gene, and why the rest are absent is not known. For this sample the table gives 230,000 or so clones, of which approximately 84% were detected only once. More than 3% of the sample is held by the ten biggest clonotypes. Sequenced input: PBMCs or T cells enriched from blood (not recorded which). The receptor source for this set is a man aged 50-59 years who had recovered from COVID-19.

The genes are TRBV4-1 and TRBJ2-7; D unresolved. With 0 bases removed from V and 1 base from J, the gap between germline ends came to 13 bases. Germline V gene lookup returns CDR1 MGHRA and CDR2 YSYEKL. The CDR3 has 16 residues. The CDR3 here is CASSQDAEIASYEQYF. The CDR3 DNA follows: TGCGCCAGCAGCCAAGACGCCGAGATTGCTTCCTACGAGCAGTACTTC.

The V call is TRBV3-1 (or the pseudogene TRBV3-2), the J call TRBJ2-3; D possibly corresponds to TRBD2 (5 bases). Trimming shortened V by 1 base and J by 0 bases, and 8 bases separated the two germline ends. The CDR3 runs 15 residues. CDR1 is LGHDT, CDR2 YNNKEL, per germline (reference sequence). Here the CDR3 reads CASSQVSSSTDTQYF. As DNA, the CDR3 is TGTGCCAGCAGCCAAGTGTCTAGCAGCACAGATACGCAGTATTTT.

This clone has a single count. This chain uses TRBV27 with TRBJ2-7; 12 bases match TRBD2. Germline CDR1 is MNHEY and CDR2 is SMNVEV (reference sequence). J gave up 2 bases and V 8 bases, and 13 bases lay outside the gene matches. The CDR3 is 17 amino acids. The CDR3 loop is CASCRTTSGSSPYEQYF. The CDR3 DNA sequence: TGTGCCAGCTGCCGGACGACTAGCGGGAGTTCCCCCTACGAGCAGTACTTC.

This clone has only one observation. The rearrangement links TRBV11-3 to TRBJ2-1; TRBD1 aligns across 8 bases. The CDR3 length is 15 residues. From germline, CDR1 is SGHNT and CDR2 YENEEA. V trimming: 6 bases; J trimming: 5 bases; junction bases outside the gene matches: 9. CDR3: CASSLEGRGHNEQFF. CDR3 nucleotides: TGTGCCAGCAGTCTGGAAGGCAGGGGGCACAATGAGCAGTTCTTC.

The J gene is TRBJ2-5, the V gene TRBV2, with TRBD1 as a possible D gene (6 bases). Trimming stripped 3 bases from V and 7 bases from J, with 18 bases between. Germline V gene sequence: CDR1 SNHLY, CDR2 FYNNEI. There are 15 residues in the CDR3. The CDR3 spells CASSDESGALWTQYF. The CDR3 DNA is TGTGCCAGCAGTGATGAGTCAGGGGCTCTATGGACCCAGTACTTC.

This clone came up a few times. Here the CDR3 reads CASSYSNPYSPLHF. The CDR3 DNA is TGTGCCAGCAGTTACAGCAACCCCTACTCACCCCTCCACTTT. This sequence joins TRBV6-2 or TRBV6-3 and TRBJ1-6; D is uncertain. Trimming stripped 2 bases from V and 10 bases from J, with 12 bases between. CDR3 length equals 14 residues. Looked up from germline, CDR1 is MNHEY and CDR2 is SVGEGT.

The chain combines TRBV30 with TRBJ1-5; D is possibly TRBD1 (6 bases). Per the germline V gene, CDR1 is GTSNPN and CDR2 is SVGIG (reference sequence). V lost 2 bases to trimming and J lost 11 bases, with 19 bases between them. This CDR3 is 14 amino acids long. The CDR3 bases are TGTGCCTGGAGTCCCGGGACACAGGAACTCGCCCAGCATTTT. Its protein product is CAWSPGTQELAQHF.

This clone was detected only a few times. The chain is built from TRBV5-4 and TRBJ2-4; possibly TRBD2 for D (6 bases). The CDR3 contains 12 residues. The V and J ends lost 3 bases and 9 bases respectively, with 10 bases between them. Germline CDR1 SGHNT, CDR2 YYREEE (reference sequence). CDR3 protein: CASSYVGGIQYF. For the CDR3, the DNA is TGTGCCAGCAGCTATGTGGGGGGCATTCAGTACTTC.

The CDR3 loop reads CASSPLAGSYEQYF. The CDR3 DNA is TGCGCCAGCAGCCCACTAGCGGGAAGCTACGAGCAGTACTTC. The chain has TRBV10-1 and TRBJ2-7; 10 nucleotides line up with TRBD2. CDR1 and CDR2 from the germline V gene are WNHNN and SYGVQD (reference sequence). After removal of 6 bases from V and 3 bases from J, the junction contained 5 bases not matched to a gene. The CDR3 extends over 14 amino acids.

The chain combines TRBV29-1 with TRBJ2-2; possibly TRBD1 for D (6 bases). Germline assignment: CDR1 SQVTM and CDR2 ANQGSEA. V was pared by 4 bases and J by 6 bases, with 9 bases between. The CDR3 is 12 amino acids. As DNA, the CDR3 is TGCAGCGTTGCAGGGGACGCCGGGGAGCTGTTTTTT. Translated, it gives CSVAGDAGELFF.

The rearrangement links TRBV14 to TRBJ1-1; D possibly corresponds to TRBD1 (5 bases). The CDR3 length is 15 residues. V lost 0 bases to trimming and J lost 4 bases, with 12 bases between them. CDR1 and CDR2 from the germline V gene are SGHDN and FVKESK. CDR3 sequence (DNA): TGTGCCAGCAGCCAAGATCTTAGGGGTAGCACTGAAGCTTTCTTT. It is translated as CASSQDLRGSTEAFF.

V usage is TRBV6-5 and J usage is TRBJ1-2, with D unclear. CDR1 MNHEY and CDR2 SVGAGI come from the germline V gene. The germline V and J ends were trimmed by 4 bases and 3 bases, with 12 bases remaining between them. The CDR3 extends over 14 amino acids. The CDR3 nucleotides are TGTGCCAGCAGTTCCCCATGGGGAGACTATGGCTACACCTTC. As protein: CASSSPWGDYGYTF.

This chain links TRBV6-1 with TRBJ1-5; D not resolved. The CDR3 is 16 amino acids. Germline loops: CDR1 MNHNS, CDR2 SASEGT. V lost 2 bases to trimming and J lost 7 bases, with 18 bases between them. CDR3 sequence (DNA): TGTGCCAGCAGTGAAAATCCTCTAGCGAGTGGCCAGCCCCAGCATTTT. This translates into CASSENPLASGQPQHF.

The chain uses TRBV19 and TRBJ2-1, with TRBD2 matching 9 bases. With 4 bases clipped from V and 12 bases from J, the junction kept 4 bases outside the gene matches. Germline CDR1 is LNHDA and CDR2 is SQIVND (reference sequence). The CDR3 covers 12 residues. The CDR3 DNA sequence: TGTGCCAGTAGTACTAGCGGGACGCTGCAGTTCTTC. Encoded protein: CASSTSGTLQFF.

The chain recombines TRBV15 with TRBJ1-2; a possible D gene is TRBD1 (5 bases). The CDR3 extends over 16 amino acids. Trimming took 0 bases from V and 0 from J, leaving 11 bases between them. Germline assignment: CDR1 LNHNV and CDR2 YYDKDF (reference sequence). The CDR3 sequence: CATSRDIGEANYGYTF. Here the CDR3 DNA reads TGTGCCACCAGCAGAGATATAGGGGAAGCTAACTATGGCTACACCTTC.

The chain combines TRBV7-9 with TRBJ2-7; tentative D call: TRBD1 (6 bases). Looked up from germline, CDR1 is SEHNR and CDR2 is FQNEAQ (reference sequence). This CDR3 spans 13 amino acids. Trimming pared 8 bases from V and 4 bases from J, leaving 15 bases between. CDR3 residues: CASGNTGRYEQYF. Here the CDR3 DNA reads TGTGCCAGCGGTAATACAGGGAGATACGAGCAGTACTTC.

The gene calls are TRBV10-1 and TRBJ2-7, with 14 bases aligning to TRBD2. Germline CDR1 and CDR2: WNHNN and SYGVQD (reference sequence). The CDR3 extends over 16 amino acids. After removal of 4 bases from V and 6 bases from J, the junction contained 8 bases not matched to a gene. The CDR3 DNA follows: TGCGCCAGCAGTGCTAGACTAGCGGGAGGGCCATTCGAGCAGTACTTC. It encodes CASSARLAGGPFEQYF.

The chain has TRBV7-9 and TRBJ2-7; TRBD1 aligns across 11 bases. The CDR3 runs to 16 residues. Germline V gene lookup returns CDR1 SEHNR and CDR2 FQNEAQ (reference sequence). V shed 5 bases and J 7 bases; nucleotides not matched to a gene: 13. The CDR3 DNA sequence: TGTGCCAGCAGCCCGGACAGGGGGCTTCCTTCTGAAGAGCAGTACTTC. Its protein product is CASSPDRGLPSEEQYF.

This clone has only one observation. The V gene is TRBV24-1, the J gene TRBJ2-2; 7 positions match TRBD2. The junction had 4 bases not matched to a gene; V was cut back by 3 bases and J by 4 bases. Per germline, CDR1 KGHDR and CDR2 SFDVKD. The CDR3 is 15 amino acids. The CDR3 DNA is TGTGCCACCAGTGATACTAGCGACGGCACCGGGGAGCTGTTTTTT. This codes for CATSDTSDGTGELFF.

V gene TRBV9 combines with J gene TRBJ1-2; D unclear. Per the germline V gene, CDR1 is SGDLS and CDR2 is YYNGEE. V was trimmed by 0 bases and J by 2 bases, leaving 11 bases between them. The CDR3 is 15 residues long. The CDR3: CASSVDSGRNYGYTF. Here the CDR3 DNA reads TGTGCCAGCAGCGTAGATTCGGGTAGGAACTATGGCTACACCTTC.

This CDR3 reads CASSSTVGAEAFF. CDR3 DNA sequence: TGTGCCAGCAGCTCAACAGTGGGAGCTGAAGCTTTCTTT. The rearrangement links TRBV5-4 to TRBJ1-1; D is unresolved. The CDR3 is made up of 13 amino acids. Trimming stripped 3 bases from V and 6 bases from J, with 12 bases between. From germline, CDR1 is SGHNT and CDR2 YYREEE (reference sequence).

The chain joins TRBV6-5 to TRBJ1-1; no reliable D call. V lost 4 bases and J lost 4, with 7 bases in between. The CDR3 covers 12 residues. CDR1 is MNHEY and CDR2 is SVGAGI in the germline V gene. CDR3: CASSSYSTEAFF. The CDR3 bases are TGTGCCAGCAGTTCTTACAGCACTGAAGCTTTCTTT.

This rearrangement joins TRBV27 to TRBJ2-7, with 8 bases aligning to TRBD1. The CDR3 contains 15 residues. The trim removed 4 bases at V and 2 bases at J, leaving 7 bases unmatched. Germline lookup yields CDR1 MNHEY and CDR2 SMNVEV (reference sequence). The CDR3 is CASSSDRVGTYEQYF. The DNA for the CDR3 is TGTGCCAGCAGTTCGGACAGGGTGGGAACCTACGAGCAGTACTTC.

This clone was picked up a small number of times. V and J are TRBV11-3 and TRBJ1-1, with TRBD1 matching over 11 bases. This CDR3 comprises 14 residues. V lost 3 bases to trimming and J lost 6 bases; unmatched junction nucleotides: 3. CDR1 and CDR2 (germline): SGHNT, YENEEA. DNA of the CDR3: TGTGCCAGCAGCTTCGGACAGGGGGCAGCTGAAGCTTTCTTT. Translated, it gives CASSFGQGAAEAFF.